This T cell receptor (beta chain) came from a study of T cells after yellow fever vaccination. Findings of the study overall: Primary-vaccination clones mostly resurfaced post-booster (about 95% CD4, about 87% CD8). Overlap between CD4 and CD8 compartments was detected for a small share of clonotypes. Abundant clonotypes (contaminants from the bulk population) could be present in FACS-sorted repertoires.

5'RACE template switching generated TCR cDNA, adding a universal primer site and UMIs. In TCRdb, the 5' RACE reads were re-called with MiXCR into one record per CDR3 protein. The sample lists fewer than 450,000 distinct CDR3 sequences, under 5% occurring once. The CDR3 is 13 residues long. Germline CDR1 reads KGHDR; CDR2 reads SFDVKD. After removal of 2 bases from V and 12 bases from J, the junction contained 6 bases not matched to a gene. Comment on this clonotype: The antigen remains unidentified.

The genes are TRBV24-1 and TRBJ1-5; 7 bases are shared with TRBD1. The TCR was taken from a man aged 18 to 29 who received the YFV17D yellow fever vaccine. The source was PBMCs, collected 5 days after the yellow fever booster vaccination. The CDR3 spells CATSDSRTGNQHF. The CDR3 DNA reads as TGTGCCACCAGTGATTCTCGGACAGGCAACCAGCATTTT.